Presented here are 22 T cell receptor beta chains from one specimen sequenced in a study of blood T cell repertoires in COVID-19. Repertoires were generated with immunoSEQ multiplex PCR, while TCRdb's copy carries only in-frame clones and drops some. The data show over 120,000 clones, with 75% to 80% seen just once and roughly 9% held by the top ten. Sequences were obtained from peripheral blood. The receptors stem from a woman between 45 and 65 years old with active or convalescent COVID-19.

DNA for the CDR3: TGCGCCAGCAGCCAAGCAAGGGGGAGGGCAGCTAATGAAAAACTGTTTTTT. Amino acids: CASSQARGRAANEKLFF. The chain joins TRBV4-3 to TRBJ1-4; D may be TRBD1 (6 bases). The CDR3 runs to 17 residues. Germline CDR1 and CDR2: LGHNA and YSLEER. The ends were cut back, 1 base at V and 3 bases at J, with 15 bases in the middle.

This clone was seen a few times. The CDR3 sequence: CASSPATGGLAGANVLTF. The CDR3, as DNA: TGTGCCAGCTCACCGGCGACAGGGGGCCTCGCTGGGGCCAACGTCCTGACTTTC. The chain is built from TRBV18 and TRBJ2-6; 10 positions match TRBD1. The germline V gene has CDR1 KGHSH and CDR2 LQKENI. This CDR3 contains 18 residues. V shed 3 bases, J shed 2 bases, and the junction held 7 bases outside the gene matches.

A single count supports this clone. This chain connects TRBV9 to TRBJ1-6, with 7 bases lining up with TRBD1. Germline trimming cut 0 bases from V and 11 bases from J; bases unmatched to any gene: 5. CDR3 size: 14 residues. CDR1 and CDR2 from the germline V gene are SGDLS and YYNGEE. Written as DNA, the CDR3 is TGTGCCAGCAGCGTAGGGGGTCAGGGGGCACCCCTCCACTTT. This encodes CASSVGGQGAPLHF.

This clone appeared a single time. CDR3 coding DNA: TGTGCCAGCAGCTTAGGGCAGGGGATTAAAGATACGCAGTATTTT. This sequence encodes CASSLGQGIKDTQYF. The chain links TRBV11-2 to TRBJ2-3, with D possibly matching TRBD1 (6 bases). The germline V and J ends were trimmed by 1 base and 5 bases, with 13 bases remaining between them. This CDR3 contains 15 residues. The germline V gene encodes CDR1 SGHAT and CDR2 FQNNGV.

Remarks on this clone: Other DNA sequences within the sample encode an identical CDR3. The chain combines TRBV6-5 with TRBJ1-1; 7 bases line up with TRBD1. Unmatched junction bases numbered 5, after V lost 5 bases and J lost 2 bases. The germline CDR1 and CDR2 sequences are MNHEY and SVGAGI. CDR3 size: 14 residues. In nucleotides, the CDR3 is TGTGCCAGCAGTCGGGGACAGCCAAACACTGAAGCTTTCTTT. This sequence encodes CASSRGQPNTEAFF.

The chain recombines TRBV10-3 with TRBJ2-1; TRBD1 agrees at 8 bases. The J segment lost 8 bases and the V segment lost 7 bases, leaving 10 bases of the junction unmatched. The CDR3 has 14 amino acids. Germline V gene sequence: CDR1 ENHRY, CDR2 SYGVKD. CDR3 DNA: TGTGCCATCATGAGTCAGGGGGCCGGGGATGAGCAGTTCTTC. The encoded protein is CAIMSQGAGDEQFF.

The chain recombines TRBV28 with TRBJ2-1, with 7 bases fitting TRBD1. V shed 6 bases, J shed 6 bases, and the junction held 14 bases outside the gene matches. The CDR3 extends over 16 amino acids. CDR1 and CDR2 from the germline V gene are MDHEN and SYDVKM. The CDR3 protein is CASSPADPTGINEQFF. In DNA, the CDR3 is TGTGCCAGCAGCCCGGCGGATCCGACAGGGATCAATGAGCAGTTCTTC. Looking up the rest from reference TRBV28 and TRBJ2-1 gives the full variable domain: DVKVTQSSRYLVKRTGEKVFLECVQDMDHENMFWYRQDPGLGLRLIYFSYDVKMKEKGDIPEGYSVSREKKERFSLILESASTNQTSMYLCASSPADPTGINEQFFGPGTRLTVL.

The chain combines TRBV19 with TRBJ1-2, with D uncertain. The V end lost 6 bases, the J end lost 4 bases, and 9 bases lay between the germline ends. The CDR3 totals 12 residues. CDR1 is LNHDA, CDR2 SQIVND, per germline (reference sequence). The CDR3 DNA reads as TGTGCCAGTAGCACAGATCGCTATGGCTACACCTTC. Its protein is CASSTDRYGYTF. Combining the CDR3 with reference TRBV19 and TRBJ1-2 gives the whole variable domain DGGITQSPKYLFRKEGQNVTLSCEQNLNHDAMYWYRQDPGQGLRLIYYSQIVNDFQKGDIAEGYSVSREKKESFPLTVTSAQKNPTAFYLCASSTDRYGYTFGSGTRLTVV.

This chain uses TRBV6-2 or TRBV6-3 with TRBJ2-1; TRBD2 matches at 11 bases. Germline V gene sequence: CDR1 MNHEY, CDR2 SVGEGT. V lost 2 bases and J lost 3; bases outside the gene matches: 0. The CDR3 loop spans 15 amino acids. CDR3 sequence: CASSYTSGSYNEQFF. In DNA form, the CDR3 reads TGTGCCAGCAGTTACACTAGCGGGAGCTACAATGAGCAGTTCTTC.

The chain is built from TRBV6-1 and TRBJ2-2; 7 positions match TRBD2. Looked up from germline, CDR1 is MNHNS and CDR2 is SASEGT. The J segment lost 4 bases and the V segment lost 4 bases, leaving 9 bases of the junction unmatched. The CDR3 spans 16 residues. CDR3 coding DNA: TGTGCCAGCAGTGCCTCCGGGACTACCCTCACCGGGGAGCTGTTTTTT. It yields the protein CASSASGTTLTGELFF.

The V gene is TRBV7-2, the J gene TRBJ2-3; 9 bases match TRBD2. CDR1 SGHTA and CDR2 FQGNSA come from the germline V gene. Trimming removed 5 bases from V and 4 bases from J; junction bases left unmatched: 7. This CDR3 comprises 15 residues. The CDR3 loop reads CASSRSGRAPDTQYF. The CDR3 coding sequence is TGTGCCAGCAGCCGTAGCGGGAGAGCTCCAGATACGCAGTATTTT.

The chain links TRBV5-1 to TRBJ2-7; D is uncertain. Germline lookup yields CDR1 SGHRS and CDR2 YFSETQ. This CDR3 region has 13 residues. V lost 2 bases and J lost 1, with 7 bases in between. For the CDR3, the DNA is TGCGCCAGCAGCTTCCGGGTTTCCTACGAGCAGTACTTC. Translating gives CASSFRVSYEQYF.

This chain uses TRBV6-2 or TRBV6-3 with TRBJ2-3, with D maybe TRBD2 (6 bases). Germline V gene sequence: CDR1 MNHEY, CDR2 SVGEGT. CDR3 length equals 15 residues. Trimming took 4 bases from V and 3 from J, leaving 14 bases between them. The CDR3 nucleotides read TGTGCCAGCAGTTCAGGGCGGGAAGGGACAGATACGCAGTATTTT. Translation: CASSSGREGTDTQYF.

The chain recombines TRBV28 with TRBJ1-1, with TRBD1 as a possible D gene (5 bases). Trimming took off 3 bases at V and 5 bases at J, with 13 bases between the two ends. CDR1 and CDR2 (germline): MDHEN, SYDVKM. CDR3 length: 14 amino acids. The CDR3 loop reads CASSFARVRTEAFF. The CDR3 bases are TGTGCCAGCAGTTTCGCCAGGGTCCGGACTGAAGCTTTCTTT.

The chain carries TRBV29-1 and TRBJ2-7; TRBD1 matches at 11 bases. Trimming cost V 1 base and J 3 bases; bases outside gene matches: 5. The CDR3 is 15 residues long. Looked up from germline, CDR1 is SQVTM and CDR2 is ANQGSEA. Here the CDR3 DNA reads TGCAGCGTTGAAGGCGGGGGGACAGGGGGCTACGAGCAGTACTTC. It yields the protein CSVEGGGTGGYEQYF.

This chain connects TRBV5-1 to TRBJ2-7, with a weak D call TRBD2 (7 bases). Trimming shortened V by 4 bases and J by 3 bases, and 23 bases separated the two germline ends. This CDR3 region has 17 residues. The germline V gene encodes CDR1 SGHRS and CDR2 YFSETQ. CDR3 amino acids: CASSQSGGAGHLYEQYF. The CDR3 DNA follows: TGCGCCAGCAGCCAGTCTGGAGGAGCGGGACACCTCTACGAGCAGTACTTC.

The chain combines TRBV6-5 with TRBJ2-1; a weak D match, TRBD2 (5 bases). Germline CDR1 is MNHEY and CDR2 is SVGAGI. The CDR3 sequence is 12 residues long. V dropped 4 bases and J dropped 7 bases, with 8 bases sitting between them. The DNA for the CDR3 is TGTGCCAGCAGTTGGCGAGGGAATGAGCAGTTCTTC. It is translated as CASSWRGNEQFF.

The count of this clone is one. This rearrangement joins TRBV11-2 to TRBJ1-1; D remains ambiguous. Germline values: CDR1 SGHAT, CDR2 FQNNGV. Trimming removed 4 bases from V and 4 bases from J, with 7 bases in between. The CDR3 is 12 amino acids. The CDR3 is CASSSIGTEAFF. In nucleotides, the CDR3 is TGTGCCAGCAGCTCGATCGGCACTGAAGCTTTCTTT.

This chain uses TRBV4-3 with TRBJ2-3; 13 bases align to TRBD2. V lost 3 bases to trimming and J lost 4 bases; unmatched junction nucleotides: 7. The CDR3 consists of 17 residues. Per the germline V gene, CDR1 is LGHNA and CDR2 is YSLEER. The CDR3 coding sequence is TGCGCCAGCAGCCAGGGGAATGGACTAGCGGGGGCAGATACGCAGTATTTT. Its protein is CASSQGNGLAGADTQYF.

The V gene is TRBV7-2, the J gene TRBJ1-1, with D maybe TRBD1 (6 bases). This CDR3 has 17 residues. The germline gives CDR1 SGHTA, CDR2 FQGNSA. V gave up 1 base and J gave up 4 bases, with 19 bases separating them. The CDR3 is CASSLGLNRVVGTEAFF. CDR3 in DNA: TGTGCCAGCAGCTTAGGCCTAAACAGGGTGGTGGGCACTGAAGCTTTCTTT. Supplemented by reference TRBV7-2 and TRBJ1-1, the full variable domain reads GAGVSQSPSNKVTEKGKDVELRCDPISGHTALYWYRQSLGQGLEFLIYFQGNSAPDKSGLPSDRFSAERTGGSVSTLTIQRTQQEDSAVYLCASSLGLNRVVGTEAFFGQGTRLTVV.

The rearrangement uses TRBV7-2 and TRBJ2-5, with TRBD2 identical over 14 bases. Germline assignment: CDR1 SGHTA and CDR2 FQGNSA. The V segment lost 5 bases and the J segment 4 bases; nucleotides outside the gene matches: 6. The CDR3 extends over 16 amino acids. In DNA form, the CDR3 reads TGTGCCAGCAGCAACCCGGGACTAGCGGGGGCAGAGACCCAGTACTTC. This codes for CASSNPGLAGAETQYF.

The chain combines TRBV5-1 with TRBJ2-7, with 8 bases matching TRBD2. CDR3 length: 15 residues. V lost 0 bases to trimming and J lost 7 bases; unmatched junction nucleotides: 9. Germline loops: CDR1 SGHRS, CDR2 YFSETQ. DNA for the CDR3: TGCGCCAGCAGCTTGGGTGATAGCGGGATCCTGGAGCAGTACTTC. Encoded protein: CASSLGDSGILEQYF.